The clone carrying this T cell receptor beta chain was observed a few times. The target antigen is unknown. A universal primer site came from template switching; cDNA carried unique molecular identifiers. Using its own MiXCR run on the 5' RACE reads, TCRdb lists one record per CDR3 protein. The sample lists a few hundred thousand distinct CDR3 sequences, 9.6% occurring once. This entry is derived from a study of identical twins. Points from the study as a whole: There was more out-of-frame TCR alpha sharing in monozygotic twins than models estimated.

Separately, the same data were catalogued under a study of yellow fever vaccine responses in identical twins. From that report: Twin vaccine T cell responses reportedly seemed partly convergent, partly personalized.

The receptor was derived from a woman aged 18 to 35 in good health. The sample comprised PBMCs.

The CDR3 spells CASRTSGFEAFF. The CDR3 DNA is TGTGCCAGCAGAACGAGCGGATTCGAAGCTTTCTTT. This rearrangement joins TRBV12-3 or TRBV12-4 to TRBJ1-1; D gene ambiguous. The CDR3 sequence is 12 residues long. Between the trimmed V and J ends, which lost 6 bases and 8 bases, there was a span of 13 bases.